The 26 T cell receptor beta chains reported below all come from one sample, sequenced in a study of T-cell memory formation after mild COVID-19. TCRdb passed the 5' RACE reads through MiXCR, listing each CDR3 protein once. In the table there are fewer than 600,000 distinct CDR3 sequences, less than 25% of which are singletons. The source material was PBMCs or a T cell subset sorted from them (not recorded which). These receptors came from an adult woman who had mild COVID-19 (a few samples of this study predate the infection). Cell type and time point are not known.

The genes are TRBV6-1 and TRBJ2-3, with D possibly called TRBD1 or TRBD2 (5 bases each). V was pared by 4 bases and J by 5 bases, with 13 bases between. Per germline, CDR1 MNHNS and CDR2 SASEGT. The CDR3 totals 14 residues. DNA of the CDR3: TGTGCCAGCAGTGTGGGACGGGACCTAGATACGCAGTATTTT. It translates to CASSVGRDLDTQYF.

This CDR3 is CASIPAGGPINTGELFF. The CDR3 DNA reads as TGTGCCAGCATCCCAGCGGGAGGGCCCATCAACACCGGGGAGCTGTTTTTT. The V gene is TRBV7-9, the J gene TRBJ2-2; 10 bases map to TRBD2. Germline CDR1 and CDR2: SEHNR and FQNEAQ (reference sequence). Trimming at V came to 7 bases and at J to 2 bases, leaving 10 bases not matched to a gene. The CDR3 consists of 17 residues.

This clonotype turned up a few times. V is TRBV18 and J is TRBJ1-6; D gene uncertain. The length of the CDR3 is 15 residues. Germline lookup yields CDR1 KGHSH and CDR2 LQKENI. Between the trimmed V and J ends, which lost 2 bases and 0 bases, there was a span of 5 bases. CDR3 sequence: CASSPSSSYNSPLHF. The CDR3 nucleotides are TGTGCCAGCTCACCATCCAGCTCCTATAATTCACCCCTCCACTTT.

Only a few counts were recorded for this clonotype. The CDR3 reads CASRTGTSGISSYNEQFF. The CDR3, as DNA: TGTGCCAGCAGAACCGGGACTAGCGGGATCAGCTCCTACAATGAGCAGTTCTTC. The chain recombines TRBV12-3 or TRBV12-4 with TRBJ2-1; 13 bases line up with TRBD2. The CDR3 loop spans 18 amino acids. Trimming cost V 6 bases and J 0 bases; bases outside gene matches: 8.

This clonotype has more than one count but fewer than ten. This CDR3 is CASSPTQTGLNHGYTF. The CDR3 DNA reads TGCGCCAGCAGCCCGACCCAGACAGGGCTCAACCATGGCTACACCTTC. The gene calls are TRBV5-1 and TRBJ1-2; 7 bases are shared with TRBD1. From germline, CDR1 is SGHRS and CDR2 YFSETQ. With V trimmed by 4 bases and J by 6 bases, 15 bases remained unmatched. CDR3 length: 16 amino acids.

This clonotype was detected many times. This chain joins TRBV12-3 or TRBV12-4 and TRBJ1-6; TRBD1 matches 8 bases. This CDR3 contains 16 residues. J was trimmed by 8 bases and V by 3 bases; bases with no gene match: 9. This chain's CDR3 is CASSFPSTGEDSPLHF. CDR3 bases: TGTGCCAGCAGTTTTCCCTCGACAGGGGAGGATTCACCCCTCCACTTT.

The J gene is TRBJ1-4, the V gene TRBV24-1; no firm D call. Germline CDR1 and CDR2: KGHDR and SFDVKD. Trimming removed 5 bases at V and 5 bases at J, with 8 bases between. CDR3 size: 13 residues. DNA for the CDR3: TGTGCCACCAGTGTGGGCAGCAATGAAAAACTGTTTTTT. Translating gives CATSVGSNEKLFF.

The rearrangement joins TRBV7-2 to TRBJ2-3; TRBD1 matches at 8 bases. This CDR3 contains 17 residues. Germline loops: CDR1 SGHTA, CDR2 FQGNSA. The trim removed 1 base at V and 3 bases at J, leaving 9 bases unmatched. CDR3 sequence reads: CASSLGSGGRRTDTQYF. Written as DNA, the CDR3 is TGTGCCAGCAGCTTAGGGTCAGGGGGCAGGAGGACAGATACGCAGTATTTT.

V usage is TRBV27 and J usage is TRBJ2-7; 9 positions agree with TRBD1. This CDR3 comprises 14 residues. Germline CDR1 MNHEY, CDR2 SMNVEV (reference sequence). V shed 8 bases, J shed 1 base, and the junction held 6 bases outside the gene matches. In nucleotides, the CDR3 is TGTGCCAGCGGAAACAGGGGGCTATCCTACGAGCAGTACTTC. This translates into CASGNRGLSYEQYF.

Many counts were recorded for this clonotype. The gene calls are TRBV7-8 and TRBJ2-1, with 8 bases matching TRBD1. Germline V gene data show CDR1 as SGHVS and CDR2 as FQNEAQ. The V gene end was trimmed by 4 bases and the J gene end by 0 bases; junction bases not matched to a gene: 11. This CDR3 contains 18 residues. CDR3 loop: CASSWAQGAGFSYNEQFF. The CDR3 DNA is TGTGCCAGCAGCTGGGCCCAGGGGGCGGGATTCTCCTACAATGAGCAGTTCTTC. The entire variable domain, with the rest obtained from reference TRBV7-8 and TRBJ2-1, is as follows: GAGVSQSPRYKVAKRGQDVALRCDPISGHVSLFWYQQALGQGPEFLTYFQNEAQLDKSGLPSDRFFAERPEGSVSTLKIQRTQQEDSAVYLCASSWAQGAGFSYNEQFFGPGTRLTVL.

V is TRBV14 and J is TRBJ2-1; D remains ambiguous. Germline V gene sequence: CDR1 SGHDN, CDR2 FVKESK. The CDR3 extends over 14 amino acids. Trimming removed 1 base at V and 4 bases at J, with 8 bases between. CDR3 region: CASSQVQRYNEQFF. For the CDR3, the DNA is TGTGCCAGCAGCCAAGTACAGAGATACAATGAGCAGTTCTTC.

This chain joins TRBV6-1 and TRBJ1-2; no reliable D call. V lost 8 bases, J lost 8 bases, and 24 bases lay in between. The CDR3 has 15 amino acids. The V gene's germline CDR1 is MNHNS and CDR2 SASEGT. The CDR3 DNA sequence: TGTGCCAGCTGTTCTGGGGTGGACCGAGTTGAAGGCTACACCTTC. This translates into CASCSGVDRVEGYTF.

This clonotype has more than one count but fewer than ten. The chain combines TRBV12-3 or TRBV12-4 with TRBJ1-1; 8 bases map to TRBD1. This CDR3 spans 16 amino acids. Trimming took 5 bases from V and 4 from J; bases not matched to a gene: 12. The CDR3 protein is CASSIQVQGGGTEAFF. In DNA form, the CDR3 reads TGTGCCAGCAGTATTCAAGTACAGGGGGGAGGCACTGAAGCTTTCTTT.

The genes are TRBV24-1 and TRBJ2-5; TRBD1 aligns across 8 bases. Germline V gene lookup returns CDR1 KGHDR and CDR2 SFDVKD. The CDR3 is 18 amino acids. V lost 0 bases and J lost 4; bases outside the gene matches: 12. CDR3 nucleotide sequence: TGTGCCACCAGTGATTTGCACACAACCGGGACAGGTGGAGAGACCCAGTACTTC. Translated, it gives CATSDLHTTGTGGETQYF.

This clonotype came up a few times. The V call is TRBV7-3, the J call TRBJ1-1, with D possibly TRBD1 on 5 matching bases. The CDR3 spans 15 residues. CDR1 is SGHTA and CDR2 is FQGTGA in the germline V gene. Trimming stripped 2 bases from V and 4 bases from J, with 14 bases between. The chain's CDR3 is CASSLQGPTGTEAFF. CDR3 DNA sequence: TGTGCCAGCAGCTTACAGGGACCCACGGGCACTGAAGCTTTCTTT.

The chain couples TRBV25-1 to TRBJ1-2, with D hard to call. CDR3 length: 12 amino acids. With 1 base removed from V and 8 bases from J, the gap between germline ends came to 8 bases. Germline V gene sequence: CDR1 MGHDK, CDR2 SYGVNS. As DNA, the CDR3 is TGTGCCAGCAGTGAATGGGCGGAGGGCTACACCTTC. Amino acids: CASSEWAEGYTF.

Only one count was recorded for this clonotype. The chain links TRBV4-3 to TRBJ2-7; D is possibly TRBD1 (6 bases). CDR3 length equals 15 residues. Germline values: CDR1 LGHNA, CDR2 YSLEER. Trimming cost V 0 bases and J 6 bases, with 15 bases left between them. DNA for the CDR3: TGCGCCAGCAGCCAAGATCCCAACAGGGCGGGCGAGCAGTACTTC. It encodes CASSQDPNRAGEQYF.

This clonotype was counted between two and nine times. This chain links TRBV6-5 with TRBJ2-1, with D unresolved. V was shortened by 3 bases and J by 0 bases, with 6 bases between the two germline ends. The germline V gene encodes CDR1 MNHEY and CDR2 SVGAGI. The CDR3 has 14 residues. Written as DNA, the CDR3 is TGTGCCAGCAGTTATCAAACCTCCTACAATGAGCAGTTCTTC. Its translation is CASSYQTSYNEQFF.

This clonotype showed up just a few times. The chain is built from TRBV12-3 or TRBV12-4 and TRBJ2-1, with 11 positions matching TRBD2. The CDR3 contains 18 residues. Losses at the gene ends were 0 bases for V and 9 bases for J; bases not matched to a gene: 13. CDR3 amino acids: CASSLASLRLAGGIEQFF. CDR3 nucleotide sequence: TGTGCCAGCAGTTTAGCCAGTCTGCGGCTAGCGGGAGGAATTGAGCAGTTCTTC.

This clonotype was observed a handful of times. This chain uses TRBV7-2 with TRBJ2-7; a possible D gene is TRBD1 (6 bases). The CDR3 runs to 15 residues. Germline V gene sequence: CDR1 SGHTA, CDR2 FQGNSA. The V end lost 3 bases, the J end lost 2 bases, and 14 bases lay between the germline ends. CDR3 amino acids: CASSFRLGQTYEQYF. The CDR3 DNA reads as TGTGCCAGCAGCTTTAGGCTTGGACAGACCTACGAGCAGTACTTC. The whole variable domain, remainder taken from reference TRBV7-2 and TRBJ2-7, is GAGVSQSPSNKVTEKGKDVELRCDPISGHTALYWYRQSLGQGLEFLIYFQGNSAPDKSGLPSDRFSAERTGGSVSTLTIQRTQQEDSAVYLCASSFRLGQTYEQYFGPGTRLTVT.

The rearrangement joins TRBV10-3 to TRBJ2-5, with TRBD1 identical over 9 bases. The germline V gene encodes CDR1 ENHRY and CDR2 SYGVKD. The CDR3 is 14 residues long. Trimming took 8 bases from V and 4 from J; bases not matched to a gene: 8. CDR3 bases: TGTGCCATCGCACAGGGGGCGAGTGGAGAGACCCAGTACTTC. Its protein is CAIAQGASGETQYF.

The rearrangement joins TRBV5-1 to TRBJ2-3; 7 positions match TRBD2. Germline lookup yields CDR1 SGHRS and CDR2 YFSETQ. The CDR3 spans 16 residues. V trimming: 0 bases; J trimming: 0 bases; junction bases outside the gene matches: 4. CDR3 protein: CASSLEAGASTDTQYF. The DNA for the CDR3 is TGCGCCAGCAGCTTGGAGGCGGGAGCTAGCACAGATACGCAGTATTTT. Supplemented by reference TRBV5-1 and TRBJ2-3, the full variable domain reads KAGVTQTPRYLIKTRGQQVTLSCSPISGHRSVSWYQQTPGQGLQFLFEYFSETQRNKGNFPGRFSGRQFSNSRSEMNVSTLELGDSALYLCASSLEAGASTDTQYFGPGTRLTVL.

The chain couples TRBV7-3 to TRBJ1-1; no reliable D call. Germline CDR1 SGHTA, CDR2 FQGTGA. The CDR3 has 15 residues. Between the trimmed V and J ends, which lost 1 base and 0 bases, there was a span of 9 bases. The DNA for the CDR3 is TGTGCCAGCAGCTTAAGACAACAGATGAACACTGAAGCTTTCTTT. This sequence encodes CASSLRQQMNTEAFF.

There are a few counts of this clonotype. V gene TRBV9 combines with J gene TRBJ2-1, with 13 bases matching TRBD2. The CDR3 extends over 16 amino acids. Looked up from germline, CDR1 is SGDLS and CDR2 is YYNGEE. The V gene end was trimmed by 3 bases and the J gene end by 5 bases; junction bases not matched to a gene: 5. CDR3 in amino acids: CASSAGTSGTDNEQFF. The CDR3 DNA follows: TGTGCCAGCAGCGCCGGGACTAGCGGGACGGACAATGAGCAGTTCTTC.

The CDR3 DNA is TGCGCCAGCAGCTTGGAAGCGTTCCTGAACACTGAAGCTTTCTTT. Protein sequence: CASSLEAFLNTEAFF. V is TRBV5-1 and J is TRBJ1-1; D remains ambiguous. Trimming removed 0 bases from V and 0 bases from J, with 9 bases in between. Germline assignment: CDR1 SGHRS and CDR2 YFSETQ. This CDR3 has 15 amino acids.

In its sample, this clonotype was seen once. In nucleotides, the CDR3 is TGTGCCAGTAGGCCGACAGTGTCCAATCAGCCCCAGCATTTT. Amino acid sequence: CASRPTVSNQPQHF. This chain uses TRBV19 with TRBJ1-5, with D perhaps matching TRBD1 (5 bases). The V gene's germline CDR1 is LNHDA and CDR2 SQIVND (reference sequence). Trimming removed 6 bases at V and 3 bases at J, with 12 bases between. The CDR3 consists of 14 residues.